The next 14 T cell receptor beta chains were all read from a single sample in a study of cytotoxic CD8 clonotypes in ibrutinib-treated CLL. Using immunoSEQ multiplex PCR, the repertoire was profiled, and TCRdb retains in-frame clones only, with some absent. The data show around 20,000 clones, around 85% seen once. This sample comprised PBMCs, obtained before ibrutinib treatment. The receptors derive from a human donor with chronic lymphocytic leukemia.

The CDR3 here is CAWSQTNYGYTF. CDR3 in DNA: TGTGCCTGGAGTCAGACTAACTATGGCTACACCTTC. The chain is built from TRBV30 and TRBJ1-2; D remains ambiguous. With 2 bases removed from V and 0 bases from J, the gap between germline ends came to 4 bases. The CDR3 spans 12 residues. Per germline, CDR1 GTSNPN and CDR2 SVGIG (reference sequence).

Notes on this clone: The junction shows a germline mismatch at one end, possibly a read error. V and J are TRBV6-1 and TRBJ2-2; D remains ambiguous. This CDR3 has 12 amino acids. The germline V gene has CDR1 MNHNS and CDR2 SASEGT. CDR3 sequence reads: CAGSTNTGELFF. For the CDR3, the DNA is TGTGCCGGCAGCACGAACACCGGGGAGCTGTTTTTT.

The chain couples TRBV11-2 to TRBJ2-7; the match to TRBD2 covers 7 bases. After removal of 1 base from V and 6 bases from J, the junction contained 9 bases not matched to a gene. The CDR3 length is 15 residues. Germline V lookup: CDR1 SGHAT, CDR2 FQNNGV. Here the CDR3 reads CASSLVAGPLREQYF. For the CDR3, the DNA is TGTGCCAGCAGCTTAGTAGCGGGTCCGCTGCGCGAGCAGTACTTC.

The chain links TRBV7-2 to TRBJ2-1; a possible D gene is TRBD2 (7 bases). The CDR3 has 13 amino acids. V was cut by 5 bases and J by 12 bases, with 17 bases left in between. Germline CDR1 and CDR2: SGHTA and FQGNSA. As DNA, the CDR3 is TGTGCCAGCAGCCGAAGGAGGGGGGGAGGGCAGTTCTTC. This encodes CASSRRRGGGQFF.

V is TRBV30 and J is TRBJ1-2, with D hard to call. V was cut by 4 bases and J by 6 bases, with 9 bases left in between. Germline V gives CDR1 GTSNPN, CDR2 SVGIG (reference sequence). This CDR3 has 11 amino acids. Here the CDR3 reads CAWTDGDGYTF. CDR3 DNA: TGTGCCTGGACCGACGGGGATGGCTACACCTTC.

The gene calls are TRBV5-4 and TRBJ2-5, with 8 bases that match TRBD2. Germline-derived CDR1 and CDR2 are SGHNT and YYREEE (reference sequence). The CDR3 totals 14 residues. Trimming at V came to 4 bases and at J to 3 bases, leaving 5 bases not matched to a gene. The CDR3: CASSRAAGEETQYF. The DNA of the CDR3 is TGTGCCAGCAGCCGTGCAGCGGGGGAAGAGACCCAGTACTTC.

This clone was seen only a few times. The gene calls are TRBV7-2 and TRBJ2-1, with D hard to call. V was shortened by 5 bases and J by 5 bases, with 16 bases between the two germline ends. Germline values: CDR1 SGHTA, CDR2 FQGNSA. The length of the CDR3 is 15 residues. The CDR3 DNA reads as TGTGCCAGCAGCCGCGAGTGGGGAAGGGACAATGAGCAGTTCTTC. It encodes CASSREWGRDNEQFF.

The chain employs TRBV2 and TRBJ2-5, with 14 nucleotides matching TRBD2. This CDR3 is 16 amino acids long. V lost 5 bases to trimming and J lost 3 bases; unmatched junction nucleotides: 5. Germline lookup yields CDR1 SNHLY and CDR2 FYNNEI. The CDR3 here is CASSRTSGGQEETQYF. DNA for the CDR3: TGTGCCAGCAGTCGGACTAGCGGGGGGCAGGAAGAGACCCAGTACTTC. Filled out from reference TRBV2 and TRBJ2-5, the complete variable domain reads EPEVTQTPSHQVTQMGQEVILRCVPISNHLYFYWYRQILGQKVEFLVSFYNNEISEKSEIFDDQFSVERPDGSNFTLKIRSTKLEDSAMYFCASSRTSGGQEETQYFGPGTRLLVL.

This clone has just one count. V is TRBV7-2 and J is TRBJ2-1; 10 nucleotides agree with TRBD1. CDR1 SGHTA and CDR2 FQGNSA come from the germline V gene. The J segment lost 5 bases and the V segment lost 4 bases, leaving 5 bases of the junction unmatched. CDR3 length: 15 residues. The chain's CDR3 is CASSSDRGIHNEQFF. CDR3 nucleotide sequence: TGTGCCAGCAGCTCGGACAGGGGGATACACAATGAGCAGTTCTTC.

The CDR3 loop reads CASSLRQGARGEKLFF. DNA of the CDR3: TGTGCCAGCAGTTTGCGACAAGGGGCGAGGGGTGAAAAACTGTTTTTT. The chain joins TRBV27 to TRBJ1-4, with TRBD1 as a possible D gene (5 bases). Trimming removed 3 bases from V and 7 bases from J, with 18 bases in between. Germline CDR1 is MNHEY and CDR2 is SMNVEV (reference sequence). The CDR3 is made up of 16 amino acids.

The CDR3 coding sequence is TGTGCCAGCAGTTACTTTACAGGGGAAGAGACCCAGTACTTC. Protein sequence: CASSYFTGEETQYF. The rearrangement joins TRBV6-5 to TRBJ2-5, with TRBD1 matching over 7 bases. The CDR3 has 14 residues. The V gene's germline CDR1 is MNHEY and CDR2 SVGAGI. Unmatched junction bases numbered 2, after V lost 1 base and J lost 3 bases.

The CDR3 DNA sequence: TGTGCCAGCAGCTCGCCGGACAGGGGGCTTGGAGAGACCCAGTACTTC. Translation gives CASSSPDRGLGETQYF. This chain uses TRBV7-6 with TRBJ2-5; 11 bases fit TRBD1. The CDR3 totals 16 residues. Germline-derived CDR1 and CDR2 are SGHVS and FNYEAQ. The J segment lost 4 bases and the V segment lost 4 bases, leaving 8 bases of the junction unmatched.

This clone occurred a few times. V and J are TRBV7-9 and TRBJ2-2; no reliable D call. V lost 1 base and J 4 bases, leaving 7 bases between the germline ends. Looked up from germline, CDR1 is SEHNR and CDR2 is FQNEAQ (reference sequence). This CDR3 contains 14 residues. The CDR3 is CASSLDPITGELFF. The CDR3 DNA sequence: TGTGCCAGCAGCTTAGACCCCATCACCGGGGAGCTGTTTTTT. Drawing the rest from reference TRBV7-9 and TRBJ2-2, the complete variable domain is DTGVSQNPRHKITKRGQNVTFRCDPISEHNRLYWYRQTLGQGPEFLTYFQNEAQLEKSRLLSDRFSAERPKGSFSTLEIQRTEQGDSAMYLCASSLDPITGELFFGEGSRLTVL.

The chain links TRBV4-1 to TRBJ2-3; maybe TRBD2 (7 bases). CDR3 length: 14 residues. Germline V lookup: CDR1 MGHRA, CDR2 YSYEKL. V was pared by 10 bases and J by 5 bases, with 19 bases between. The CDR3 nucleotides read TGCGCCACCTCGTTAGGGGGGGGGATAGATACGCAGTATTTT. Translation: CATSLGGGIDTQYF.